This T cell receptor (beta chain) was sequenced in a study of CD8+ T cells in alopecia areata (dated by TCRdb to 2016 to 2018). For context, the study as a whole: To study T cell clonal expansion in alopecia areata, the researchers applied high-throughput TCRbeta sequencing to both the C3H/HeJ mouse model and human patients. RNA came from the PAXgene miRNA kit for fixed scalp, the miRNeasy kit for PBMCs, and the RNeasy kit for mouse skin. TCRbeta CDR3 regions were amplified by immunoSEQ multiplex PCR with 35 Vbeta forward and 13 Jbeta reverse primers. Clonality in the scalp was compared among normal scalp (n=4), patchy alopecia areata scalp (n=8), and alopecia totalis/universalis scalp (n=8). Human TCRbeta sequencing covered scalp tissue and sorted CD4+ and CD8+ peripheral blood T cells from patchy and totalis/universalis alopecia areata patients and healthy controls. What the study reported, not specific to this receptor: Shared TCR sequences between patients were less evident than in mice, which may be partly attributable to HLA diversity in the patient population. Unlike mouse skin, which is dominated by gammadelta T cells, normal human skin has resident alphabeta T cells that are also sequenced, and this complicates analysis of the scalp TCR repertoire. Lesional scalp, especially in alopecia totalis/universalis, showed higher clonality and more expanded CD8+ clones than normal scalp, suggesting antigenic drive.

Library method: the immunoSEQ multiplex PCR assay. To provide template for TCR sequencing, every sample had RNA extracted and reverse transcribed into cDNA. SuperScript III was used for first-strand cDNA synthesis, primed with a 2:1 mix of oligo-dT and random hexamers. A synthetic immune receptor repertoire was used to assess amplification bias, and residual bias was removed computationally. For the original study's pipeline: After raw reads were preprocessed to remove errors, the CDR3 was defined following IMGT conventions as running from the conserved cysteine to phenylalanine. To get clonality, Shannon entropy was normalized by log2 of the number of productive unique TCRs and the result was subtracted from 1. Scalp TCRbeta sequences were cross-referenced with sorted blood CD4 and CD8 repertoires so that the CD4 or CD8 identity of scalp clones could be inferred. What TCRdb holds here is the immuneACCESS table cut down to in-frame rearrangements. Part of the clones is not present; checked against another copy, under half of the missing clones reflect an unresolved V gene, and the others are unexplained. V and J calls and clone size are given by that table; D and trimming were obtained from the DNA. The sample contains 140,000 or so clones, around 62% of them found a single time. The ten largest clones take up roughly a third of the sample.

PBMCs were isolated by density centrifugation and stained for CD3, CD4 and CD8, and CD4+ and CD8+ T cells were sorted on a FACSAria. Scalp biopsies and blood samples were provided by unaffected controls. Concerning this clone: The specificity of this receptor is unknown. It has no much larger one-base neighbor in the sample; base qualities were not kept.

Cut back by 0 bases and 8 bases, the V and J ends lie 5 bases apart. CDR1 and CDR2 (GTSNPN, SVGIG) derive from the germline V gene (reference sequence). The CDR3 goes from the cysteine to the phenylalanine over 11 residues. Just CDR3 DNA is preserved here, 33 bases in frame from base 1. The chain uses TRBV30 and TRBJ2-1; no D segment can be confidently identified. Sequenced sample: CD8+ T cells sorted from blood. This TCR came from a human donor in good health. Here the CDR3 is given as CAWSVSHEQFF. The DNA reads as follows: TGTGCCTGGAGTGTATCCCATGAGCAGTTCTTC.